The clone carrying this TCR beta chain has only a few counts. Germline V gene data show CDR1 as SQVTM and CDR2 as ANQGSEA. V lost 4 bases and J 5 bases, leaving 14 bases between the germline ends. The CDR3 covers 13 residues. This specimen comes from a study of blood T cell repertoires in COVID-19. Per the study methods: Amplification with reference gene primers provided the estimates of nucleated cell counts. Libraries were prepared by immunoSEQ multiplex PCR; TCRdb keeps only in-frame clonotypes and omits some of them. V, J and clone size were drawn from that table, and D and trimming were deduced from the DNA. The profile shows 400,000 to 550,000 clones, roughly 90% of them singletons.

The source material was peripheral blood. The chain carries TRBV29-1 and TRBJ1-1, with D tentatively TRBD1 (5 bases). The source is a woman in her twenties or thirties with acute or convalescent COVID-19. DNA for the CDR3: TGCAGCGTTGCTACGGAGCGGGGGACTGAAGCTTTCTTT. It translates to CSVATERGTEAFF.